Listed below are T cell receptor beta chains from one sample, sequenced in a study of T cell repertoires in cytomegalovirus infection. Via MiXCR, TCRdb re-called the reads, giving one row per CDR3 protein. The sample lists around 130,000 distinct CDR3 sequences; around 25% were seen once. Their recognized antigens are unknown. Sequenced: PBMCs, sequenced either directly or after in vitro stimulation (not recorded which). The receptors come from a human donor in good health (CMV status not recorded). Some clones in this sample may be carry-over from other donors' samples. Each CDR3 is given with its conserved first and last residue. A D gene is named only where the DNA matches it firmly. Clone size, where shown, is once, few, many, or a class for clones that have expanded.

CATRTGVNGYTF	TGTGCCACTAGGACAGGGGTAAATGGCTACACCTTC	TRBV27	TRBJ1-2	TRBD1	NA
CSASGRAYEQYF	TGCAGTGCTAGCGGGAGGGCCTACGAGCAGTACTTC	TRBV20-1	TRBJ2-7	TRBD2	NA
CASSLWAQTSDTDTQYF	TGTGCCAGCAGTTTATGGGCCCAGACTAGCGACACAGATACGCAGTATTTT	TRBV28	TRBJ2-3	TRBD2	NA
CASSVGGAALSYNEQFF	TGTGCCAGCAGCGTAGGGGGAGCGGCCCTCTCCTACAATGAGCAGTTCTTC	TRBV9	TRBJ2-1	NA	NA
CASSARTGGRDEQFF	TGTGCCAGCAGTGCAAGGACAGGGGGCAGGGATGAGCAGTTCTTC	TRBV6-6	TRBJ2-1	TRBD1	few
CASTQTQGSDEQFF	TGCGCCAGCACCCAGACACAGGGGAGTGATGAGCAGTTCTTC	TRBV4-3	TRBJ2-1	TRBD1	many
CASTHGGSSYNEQFF	TGTGCCAGCACTCATGGCGGGAGCTCCTACAATGAGCAGTTCTTC	TRBV11-2	TRBJ2-1	TRBD2	few
CASSSGEAGKQFF	TGTGCCAGCAGTTCGGGAGAAGCGGGAAAGCAGTTCTTC	TRBV12-3/TRBV12-4	TRBJ2-1	TRBD2	NA
CATSVGYRTQQFF	TGTGCCACCAGTGTTGGCTACAGAACACAGCAGTTCTTC	TRBV24-1	TRBJ2-1	NA	NA
CASSSPLTDTQYF	TGTGCCAGCAGCAGTCCCCTCACAGATACGCAGTATTTT	TRBV6-2/TRBV6-3	TRBJ2-3	NA	NA
CASELSGSEQYF	TGTGCCAGCGAACTGTCGGGGAGCGAGCAGTACTTC	TRBV7-2	TRBJ2-7	NA	NA
CASSLARIPDEQFF	TGTGCCAGCAGCTTAGCGAGGATTCCTGATGAGCAGTTCTTC	TRBV7-8	TRBJ2-1	NA	NA
CASSGGAGDEQFF	TGTGCCAGCAGCGGGGGAGCCGGGGATGAGCAGTTCTTC	TRBV9	TRBJ2-1	NA	few
CASQTSMNTEAFF	TGTGCCTCACAGACAAGCATGAACACTGAAGCTTTCTTT	TRBV25-1	TRBJ1-1	NA	NA
CASRLDSHNEKLFF	TGTGCCAGCAGACTGGACAGCCATAATGAAAAACTGTTTTTT	TRBV2	TRBJ1-4	NA	NA
CASSSGSGTDTQYF	TGCGCCAGCAGCTCGGGTTCGGGCACAGATACGCAGTATTTT	TRBV4-3	TRBJ2-3	NA	few
CASSPGPDTDTQYF	TGTGCCAGCAGCCCGGGACCAGACACAGATACGCAGTATTTT	TRBV7-2	TRBJ2-3	NA	many
CASSLVGSGTEAFF	TGTGCCAGCAGTTTAGTAGGGAGTGGGACTGAAGCTTTCTTT	TRBV27	TRBJ1-1	NA	NA
CASSFSTVGYTF	TGTGCCAGCAGCTTTTCGACAGTTGGCTACACCTTC	TRBV5-6	TRBJ1-2	NA	NA
CASSHRLTDTEAFF	TGCGCCAGCAGCCACCGATTGACGGACACTGAAGCTTTCTTT	TRBV4-1	TRBJ1-1	NA	few
CSAHPARGANSPLHF	TGCAGTGCTCACCCTGCAAGAGGCGCCAATTCACCCCTCCACTTT	TRBV20-1	TRBJ1-6	NA	few
CASSAYRDNTGELFF	TGCGCCAGCAGTGCATACAGGGATAATACCGGGGAGCTGTTTTTT	TRBV10-1	TRBJ2-2	NA	many
CASSLFASGRALETQYF	TGTGCCAGCAGTTTATTCGCTAGCGGGAGGGCCTTAGAGACCCAGTACTTC	TRBV28	TRBJ2-5	TRBD2	few
CASSPRRDTFTDTQYF	TGTGCCAGCAGCCCCCGACGGGACACCTTCACAGATACGCAGTATTTT	TRBV11-2	TRBJ2-3	NA	many
CASSQEEVGQRWGRTEAFF	TGCGCCAGCAGCCAAGAGGAGGTGGGACAGCGGTGGGGCCGCACTGAAGCTTTCTTT	TRBV4-1	TRBJ1-1	TRBD1	NA
CASSLDGEGANTDTQYF	TGTGCCAGCAGCTTAGATGGGGAAGGGGCGAACACAGATACGCAGTATTTT	TRBV11-2	TRBJ2-3	NA	few
CASSLERPSDNEQFF	TGTGCCAGCAGCTTAGAGAGGCCTAGCGACAATGAGCAGTTCTTC	TRBV7-9	TRBJ2-1	NA	many
CASSPTGQETQYF	TGTGCCAGCTCACCAACAGGACAAGAGACCCAGTACTTC	TRBV18	TRBJ2-5	NA	few
CASSLGPTDTQYF	TGTGCCAGCAGCCTCGGCCCAACAGATACGCAGTATTTT	TRBV7-6	TRBJ2-3	NA	many
CASSLSVYTDTQYF	TGCGCCAGCAGCTTAAGTGTGTACACAGATACGCAGTATTTT	TRBV5-1	TRBJ2-3	NA	NA
CASSITGPLQPQHF	TGTGCCAGTAGTATAACAGGGCCCCTACAGCCCCAGCATTTT	TRBV19	TRBJ1-5	NA	many
CAWSVYSLATGELFF	TGTGCCTGGAGTGTCTACAGTCTAGCCACCGGGGAGCTGTTTTTT	TRBV30	TRBJ2-2	NA	many
CASRGLASNEQFF	TGTGCCAGCAGGGGACTAGCGTCGAATGAGCAGTTCTTC	TRBV12-3/TRBV12-4	TRBJ2-1	TRBD2	few
CAIRPGQGLDSPLHF	TGTGCCATCAGACCCGGACAGGGGTTGGATTCACCCCTCCACTTT	TRBV10-3	TRBJ1-6	TRBD1	NA
CASSSTGPPATEAFF	TGTGCCAGCAGCTCGACAGGGCCCCCGGCCACTGAAGCTTTCTTT	TRBV4-2	TRBJ1-1	TRBD1	NA
CASSLKASGGYGYTF	TGTGCCAGCAGCTTAAAGGCCTCAGGGGGCTATGGCTACACCTTC	TRBV7-8	TRBJ1-2	TRBD1	few
CSASKAGGANTGELFF	TGCAGTGCTAGTAAAGCGGGAGGCGCGAACACCGGGGAGCTGTTTTTT	TRBV20-1	TRBJ2-2	TRBD2	NA
CASSPGVLRNTGELFF	TGTGCCAGCAGCCCCGGCGTACTTAGGAACACCGGGGAGCTGTTTTTT	TRBV7-2	TRBJ2-2	NA	many
CACSFATRGDTQYF	TGTGCCTGCAGTTTTGCGACTAGGGGAGATACGCAGTATTTT	TRBV28	TRBJ2-3	NA	NA
CASSFGLADTGELFF	TGTGCCAGCAGCTTCGGACTAGCGGACACCGGGGAGCTGTTTTTT	TRBV5-5	TRBJ2-2	TRBD2	NA
CASSMGQSYSNTEAFF	TGTGCCAGCAGCATGGGACAGAGTTATTCCAACACTGAAGCTTTCTTT	TRBV7-6	TRBJ1-1	TRBD1	many
CASSPGTGLTLGNQPQHF	TGTGCCAGCAGCCCCGGGACAGGGTTGACTCTAGGGAATCAGCCCCAGCATTTT	TRBV2	TRBJ1-5	TRBD1	many
CASSLVASGELFF	TGTGCCAGCAGCTTGGTAGCGTCCGGGGAGCTGTTTTTT	TRBV5-4	TRBJ2-2	NA	many
CASSLVAGVEETQYF	TGTGCCAGCAGCTTAGTGGCAGGGGTGGAAGAGACCCAGTACTTC	TRBV7-2	TRBJ2-5	NA	many
CSARSPGRSYNEQFF	TGCAGTGCTAGGTCCCCGGGTCGCTCCTACAATGAGCAGTTCTTC	TRBV20-1	TRBJ2-1	NA	NA
CASSFPGQRQYF	TGTGCCAGCAGTTTCCCGGGACAGAGACAGTACTTC	TRBV6-6	TRBJ2-5	TRBD1	many
CSVEDRSGNYGYTF	TGCAGCGTTGAAGATCGTTCGGGGAACTATGGCTACACCTTC	TRBV29-1	TRBJ1-2	NA	NA
CASSPSSGPRQYF	TGTGCCAGCAGCCCCTCTAGCGGCCCTCGGCAGTACTTC	TRBV7-9	TRBJ2-7	TRBD2	many
CASRTTSASYNEQFF	TGTGCCAGCAGGACCACTAGCGCCTCATACAATGAGCAGTTCTTC	TRBV27	TRBJ2-1	TRBD2	NA
CASSIRGAEQFF	TGTGCCAGTAGTATCAGGGGTGCTGAGCAGTTCTTC	TRBV19	TRBJ2-1	NA	NA
CASSLGGTDTQYF	TGTGCCAGCAGCTTGGGAGGGACAGATACGCAGTATTTT	TRBV7-2	TRBJ2-3	TRBD2	many
CASSQDRGRARNTEAFF	TGCGCCAGCAGCCAAGATCGGGGTAGGGCTCGGAACACTGAAGCTTTCTTT	TRBV4-1	TRBJ1-1	NA	few